These 13 T cell receptor beta chains came from one sample sequenced in a study of T cell changes during pregnancy in multiple sclerosis. Using immunoSEQ multiplex PCR, the repertoire was profiled, and TCRdb retains in-frame clones only, with some absent. The repertoire holds approximately 70,000 clones, around 94% seen once, with approximately 1.1% in the top ten. The input for sequencing was peripheral blood, taken in the third trimester of pregnancy. These TCRs come from a female donor with multiple sclerosis, enrolled in a pregnancy study.

V and J are TRBV29-1 and TRBJ2-7, with D perhaps TRBD1 (5 bases). CDR1 SQVTM and CDR2 ANQGSEA come from the germline V gene. The CDR3 is made up of 12 amino acids. V was trimmed by 7 bases and J by 4 bases, leaving 14 bases between them. The CDR3 reads CSALRGLYEQYF. Written as DNA, the CDR3 is TGCAGCGCTCTAAGGGGCCTGTACGAGCAGTACTTC.

The rearrangement links TRBV29-1 to TRBJ2-5; the match to TRBD2 covers 13 bases. After removal of 1 base from V and 5 bases from J, the junction contained 7 bases not matched to a gene. CDR3 size: 16 residues. In germline, CDR1 is SQVTM, CDR2 ANQGSEA. The DNA for the CDR3 is TGCAGCGTTGAAGTTGGACTAGCGGGAGCGTCCGAGACCCAGTACTTC. Its translation: CSVEVGLAGASETQYF.

CDR3 loop: CASSSRGREGTDTQYF. CDR3 sequence (DNA): TGTGCCAGCAGCTCCCGCGGGCGGGAGGGCACAGATACGCAGTATTTT. The J gene is TRBJ2-3, the V gene TRBV13; 8 nucleotides line up with TRBD2. Germline CDR1 is PRHDT and CDR2 is FYEKMQ (reference sequence). V gave up 4 bases and J gave up 1 base; unmatched junction bases: 7. The CDR3 is 16 residues long.

This clone is a singleton in its sample. This rearrangement joins TRBV27 to TRBJ2-6, with 7 bases that match TRBD1. This CDR3 comprises 18 residues. Germline-derived CDR1 and CDR2 are MNHEY and SMNVEV (reference sequence). V gave up 1 base and J gave up 0 bases; unmatched junction bases: 6. DNA of the CDR3: TGTGCCAGCAGTTTATACGGACAGGTTCTCTCTGGGGCCAACGTCCTGACTTTC. This codes for CASSLYGQVLSGANVLTF.

J is TRBJ2-5 and V is TRBV2, with D perhaps matching TRBD1 (5 bases). Per the germline V gene, CDR1 is SNHLY and CDR2 is FYNNEI. The germline V and J ends were trimmed by 3 bases and 8 bases, with 13 bases remaining between them. The CDR3 has 13 amino acids. CDR3 protein: CASSDGQGSTQYF. CDR3 DNA sequence: TGTGCCAGCAGTGACGGGCAGGGAAGTACCCAGTACTTC.

This clone appeared a single time. The limits of the CDR3 on the DNA are not certain, so only TCRdb's listed CDR3 is given. CDR3 loop: CASSQASVRGNKNIQYF. The chain employs TRBV4-3 and TRBJ2-4; the tabulated D call, TRBD2, remains unverified against the DNA. Germline CDR1 LGHNA, CDR2 YSLEER. The CDR3 numbers 17 amino acids, ends counted.

The gene calls are TRBV13 and TRBJ2-7; the D gene is possibly TRBD2 (5 bases). The CDR3 runs to 16 residues. V was clipped by 2 bases and J by 0 bases, with 14 bases between them. Germline V lookup: CDR1 PRHDT, CDR2 FYEKMQ (reference sequence). CDR3 nucleotides: TGTGCCAGCAGCTTATTTGCGGGCCTCAGCTCCTACGAGCAGTACTTC. This encodes CASSLFAGLSSYEQYF. Filled out from reference TRBV13 and TRBJ2-7, the complete variable domain reads AAGVIQSPRHLIKEKRETATLKCYPIPRHDTVYWYQQGPGQDPQFLISFYEKMQSDKGSIPDRFSAQQFSDYHSELNMSSLELGDSALYFCASSLFAGLSSYEQYFGPGTRLTVT.

This sequence joins TRBV6-4 and TRBJ2-2, with TRBD2 identical over 10 bases. With V trimmed by 5 bases and J by 3 bases, 3 bases remained unmatched. CDR1 is MRHNA, CDR2 SNTAGT, per germline. The CDR3 spans 15 residues. The CDR3: CASSRLAGDTGELFF. The CDR3, as DNA: TGTGCCAGCAGTCGGCTAGCGGGAGACACCGGGGAGCTGTTTTTT.

V usage is TRBV5-5 and J usage is TRBJ2-3; a weak D match, TRBD2 (6 bases). From germline, CDR1 is SGHKS and CDR2 YYEKEE (reference sequence). Trimming shortened V by 1 base and J by 0 bases, and 12 bases separated the two germline ends. The CDR3 has 16 amino acids. The CDR3 nucleotides read TGTGCCAGCAGCTTGATGGACTACCTCAGCACAGATACGCAGTATTTT. This sequence encodes CASSLMDYLSTDTQYF.

The CDR3 DNA sequence: TGTGCCAGCAGTAGGACAGATCGGAACTATGGCTACACCTTC. Translated, it gives CASSRTDRNYGYTF. This chain joins TRBV28 and TRBJ1-2; TRBD1 is a possible D gene (6 bases). This CDR3 is 14 amino acids long. V was pared by 5 bases and J by 2 bases, with 12 bases between. Germline V gives CDR1 MDHEN, CDR2 SYDVKM.

The chain recombines TRBV5-1 with TRBJ2-1; D remains unclear. The CDR3 consists of 11 residues. Germline V CDR1 and CDR2: SGHRS, YFSETQ. V was trimmed by 2 bases and J by 6 bases, leaving 3 bases between them. In nucleotides, the CDR3 is TGCGCCAGCAGCTTCAGCAATGAGCAGTTCTTC. Translation: CASSFSNEQFF.

This clone was detected only once. The rearrangement joins TRBV5-1 to TRBJ1-2; 8 positions match TRBD1. After removal of 0 bases from V and 8 bases from J, the junction contained 9 bases not matched to a gene. Germline V gives CDR1 SGHRS, CDR2 YFSETQ. CDR3 length equals 15 residues. The CDR3 region has the DNA TGCGCCAGCAGCTTGGACGGGACAGGTGTTCGGGGCTACACCTTC. This gives the protein CASSLDGTGVRGYTF.

The rearrangement joins TRBV5-5 to TRBJ2-3; 9 nucleotides agree with TRBD2. CDR3 length: 14 amino acids. V shed 4 bases and J 3 bases; nucleotides not matched to a gene: 3. Germline V CDR1 and CDR2: SGHKS, YYEKEE (reference sequence). The CDR3 DNA reads as TGTGCCAGCAGCGGCGCGGGGGGGACAGATACGCAGTATTTT. The encoded protein is CASSGAGGTDTQYF.